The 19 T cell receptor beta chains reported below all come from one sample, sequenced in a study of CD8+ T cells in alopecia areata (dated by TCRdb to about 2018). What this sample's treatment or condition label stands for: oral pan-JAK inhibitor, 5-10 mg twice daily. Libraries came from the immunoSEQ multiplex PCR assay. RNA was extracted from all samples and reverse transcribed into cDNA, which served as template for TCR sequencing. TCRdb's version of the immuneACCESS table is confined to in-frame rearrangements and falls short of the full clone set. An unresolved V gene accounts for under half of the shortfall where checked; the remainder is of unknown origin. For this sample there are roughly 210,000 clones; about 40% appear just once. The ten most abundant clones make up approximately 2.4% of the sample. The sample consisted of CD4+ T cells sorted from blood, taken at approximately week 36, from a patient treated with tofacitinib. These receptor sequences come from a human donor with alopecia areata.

Here the CDR3 reads CASMGTDEQYF. The CDR3, as DNA: TGTGCCAGCATGGGGACAGACGAGCAGTACTTC. The chain has TRBV7-9 and TRBJ2-7, with TRBD1 matching over 7 bases. Losses at the gene ends were 7 bases for V and 5 bases for J; bases not matched to a gene: 2. CDR3 length equals 11 residues. Germline CDR1 reads SEHNR; CDR2 reads FQNEAQ (reference sequence).

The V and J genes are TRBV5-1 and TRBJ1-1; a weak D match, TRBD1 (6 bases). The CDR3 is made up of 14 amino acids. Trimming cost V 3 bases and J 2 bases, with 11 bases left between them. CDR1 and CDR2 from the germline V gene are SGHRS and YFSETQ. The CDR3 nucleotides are TGCGCCAGCAGCTCCCAGGGGTTAAACACTGAAGCTTTCTTT. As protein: CASSSQGLNTEAFF.

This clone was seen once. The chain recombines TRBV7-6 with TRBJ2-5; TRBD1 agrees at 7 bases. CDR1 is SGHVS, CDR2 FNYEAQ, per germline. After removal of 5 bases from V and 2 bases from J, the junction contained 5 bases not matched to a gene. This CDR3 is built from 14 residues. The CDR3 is CASSLRDRQETQYF. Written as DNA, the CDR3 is TGTGCCAGCAGCCTCCGGGACAGACAAGAGACCCAGTACTTC.

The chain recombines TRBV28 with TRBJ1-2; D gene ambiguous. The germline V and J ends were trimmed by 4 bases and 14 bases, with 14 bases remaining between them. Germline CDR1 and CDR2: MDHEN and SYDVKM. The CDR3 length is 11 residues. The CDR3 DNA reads TGTGCCAGCAGTTGGGCAGGTTCAGATACCTTC. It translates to CASSWAGSDTF.

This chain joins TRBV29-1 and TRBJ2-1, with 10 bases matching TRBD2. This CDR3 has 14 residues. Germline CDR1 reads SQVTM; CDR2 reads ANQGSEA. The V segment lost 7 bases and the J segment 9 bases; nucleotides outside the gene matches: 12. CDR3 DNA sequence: TGCAGCGCTGGAGCGGGAGGGGCCCGGCGTGAGCAGTTCTTC. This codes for CSAGAGGARREQFF.

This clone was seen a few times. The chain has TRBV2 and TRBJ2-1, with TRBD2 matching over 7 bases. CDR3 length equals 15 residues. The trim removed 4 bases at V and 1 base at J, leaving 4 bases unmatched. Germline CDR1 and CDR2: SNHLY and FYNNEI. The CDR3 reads CASSVRGSSYNEQFF. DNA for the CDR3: TGTGCCAGCAGTGTTCGCGGGAGTTCCTACAATGAGCAGTTCTTC.

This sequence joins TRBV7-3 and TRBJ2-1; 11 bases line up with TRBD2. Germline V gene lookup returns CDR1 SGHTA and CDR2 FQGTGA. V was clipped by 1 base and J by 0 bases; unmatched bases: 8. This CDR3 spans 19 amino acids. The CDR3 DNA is TGTGCCAGCAGCTTAATGGGACTAGCGGCCCCTAGCTCCTACAATGAGCAGTTCTTC. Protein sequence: CASSLMGLAAPSSYNEQFF.

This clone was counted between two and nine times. The CDR3 loop reads CASSPQHLGNYGYTF. CDR3 in DNA: TGTGCCAGCAGCCCGCAGCATCTGGGGAACTATGGCTACACCTTC. The V gene is TRBV7-3, the J gene TRBJ1-2; D not certain. The CDR3 spans 15 residues. V was clipped by 5 bases and J by 2 bases, with 15 bases between them. CDR1 and CDR2 from the germline V gene are SGHTA and FQGTGA.

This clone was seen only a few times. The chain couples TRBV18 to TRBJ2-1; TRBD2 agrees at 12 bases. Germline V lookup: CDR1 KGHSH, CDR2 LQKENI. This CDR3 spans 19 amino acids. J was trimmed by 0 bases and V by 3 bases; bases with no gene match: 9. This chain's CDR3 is CASSPYGLAGQRSYNEQFF. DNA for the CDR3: TGTGCCAGCTCACCTTATGGACTAGCGGGACAGCGCTCCTACAATGAGCAGTTCTTC.

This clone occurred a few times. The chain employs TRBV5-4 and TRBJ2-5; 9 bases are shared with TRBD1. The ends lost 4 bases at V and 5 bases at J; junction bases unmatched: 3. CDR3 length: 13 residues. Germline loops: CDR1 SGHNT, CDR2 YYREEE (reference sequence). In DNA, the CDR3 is TGTGCCAGCAGCGGAGGACAGGGGGAGACCCAGTACTTC. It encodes CASSGGQGETQYF.

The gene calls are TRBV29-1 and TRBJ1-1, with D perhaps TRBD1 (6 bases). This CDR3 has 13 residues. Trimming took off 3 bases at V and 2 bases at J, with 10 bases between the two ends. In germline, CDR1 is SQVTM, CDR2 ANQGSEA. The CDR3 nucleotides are TGCAGCGTTGAGTGGACAGCTAACACTGAAGCTTTCTTT. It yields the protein CSVEWTANTEAFF.

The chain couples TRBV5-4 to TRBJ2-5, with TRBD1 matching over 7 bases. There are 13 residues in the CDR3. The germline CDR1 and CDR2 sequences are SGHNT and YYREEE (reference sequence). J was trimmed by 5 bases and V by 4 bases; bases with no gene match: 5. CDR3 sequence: CASSPGTVETQYF. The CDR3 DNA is TGTGCCAGCAGCCCTGGGACAGTGGAGACCCAGTACTTC.

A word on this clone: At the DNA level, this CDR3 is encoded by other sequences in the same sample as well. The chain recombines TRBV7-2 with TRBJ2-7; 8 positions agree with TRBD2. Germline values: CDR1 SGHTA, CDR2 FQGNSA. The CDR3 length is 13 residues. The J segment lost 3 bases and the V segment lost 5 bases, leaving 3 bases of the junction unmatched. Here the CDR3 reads CASSPGTSYEQYF. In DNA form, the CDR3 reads TGTGCCAGCAGCCCGGGGACTAGCTACGAGCAGTACTTC.

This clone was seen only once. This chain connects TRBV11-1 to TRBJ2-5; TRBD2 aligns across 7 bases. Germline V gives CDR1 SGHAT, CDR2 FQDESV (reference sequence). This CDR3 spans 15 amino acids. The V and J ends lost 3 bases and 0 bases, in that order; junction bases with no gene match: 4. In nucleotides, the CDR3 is TGTGCCAGCAGCTTGGATGGACTAGACCAAGAGACCCAGTACTTC. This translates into CASSLDGLDQETQYF.

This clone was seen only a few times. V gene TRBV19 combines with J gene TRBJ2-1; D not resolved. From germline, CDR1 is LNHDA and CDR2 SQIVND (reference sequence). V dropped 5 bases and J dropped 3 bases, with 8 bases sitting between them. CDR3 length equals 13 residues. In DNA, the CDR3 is TGTGCCAGTAGTTTGCGGAGCTACAATGAGCAGTTCTTC. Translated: CASSLRSYNEQFF.

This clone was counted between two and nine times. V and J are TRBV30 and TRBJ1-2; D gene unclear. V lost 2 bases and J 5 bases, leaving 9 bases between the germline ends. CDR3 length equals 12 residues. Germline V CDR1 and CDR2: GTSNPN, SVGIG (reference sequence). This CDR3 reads CAWSSGPYGYTF. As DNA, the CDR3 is TGTGCCTGGAGTTCTGGGCCGTATGGCTACACCTTC.

This CDR3 reads CSVVSGRTPYEQYF. The CDR3 DNA reads as TGCAGCGTTGTTAGCGGGAGAACCCCCTACGAGCAGTACTTC. This rearrangement joins TRBV29-1 to TRBJ2-7, with 9 bases lining up with TRBD2. From germline, CDR1 is SQVTM and CDR2 ANQGSEA. V was clipped by 4 bases and J by 2 bases; unmatched bases: 6. This CDR3 spans 14 amino acids.

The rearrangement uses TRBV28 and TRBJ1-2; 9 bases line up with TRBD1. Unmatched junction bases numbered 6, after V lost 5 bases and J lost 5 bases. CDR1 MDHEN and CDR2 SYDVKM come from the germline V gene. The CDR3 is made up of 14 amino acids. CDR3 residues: CASSRRDRVYGYTF. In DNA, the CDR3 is TGTGCCAGCAGTCGCCGGGACAGGGTTTATGGCTACACCTTC.

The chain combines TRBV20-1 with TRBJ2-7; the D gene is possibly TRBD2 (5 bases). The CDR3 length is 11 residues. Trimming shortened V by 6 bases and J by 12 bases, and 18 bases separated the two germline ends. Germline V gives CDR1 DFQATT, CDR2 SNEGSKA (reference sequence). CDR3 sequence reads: CSAIKEGEGYF. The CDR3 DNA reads TGCAGTGCCATAAAAGAAGGCGAGGGGTACTTC.